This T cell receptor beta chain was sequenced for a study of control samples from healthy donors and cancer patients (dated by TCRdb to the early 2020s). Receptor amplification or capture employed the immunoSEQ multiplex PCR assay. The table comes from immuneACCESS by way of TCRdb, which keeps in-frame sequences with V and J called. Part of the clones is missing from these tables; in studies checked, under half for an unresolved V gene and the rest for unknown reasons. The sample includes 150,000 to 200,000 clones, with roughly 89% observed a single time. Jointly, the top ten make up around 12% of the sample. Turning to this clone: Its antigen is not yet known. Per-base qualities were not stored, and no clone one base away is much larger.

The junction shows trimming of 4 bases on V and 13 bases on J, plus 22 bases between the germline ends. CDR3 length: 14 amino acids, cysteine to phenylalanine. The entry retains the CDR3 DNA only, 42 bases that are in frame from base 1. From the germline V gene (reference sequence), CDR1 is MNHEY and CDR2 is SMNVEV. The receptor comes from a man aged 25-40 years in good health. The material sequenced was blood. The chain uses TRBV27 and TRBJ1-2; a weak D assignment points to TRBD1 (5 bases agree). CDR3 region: CASSSSPGDGAITF. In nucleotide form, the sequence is TGTGCCAGCAGTTCCTCTCCTGGGGACGGGGCCATCACCTTC.